This entry lists 5 T cell receptor beta chains sequenced from one sample in a study of T cells in localized non-small cell lung cancer. Only in-frame clones appear in the TCRdb table, and some are missing; sequencing was by immunoSEQ multiplex PCR. The table shows tens of thousands of clones, with approximately 88% occurring only once. The sequencing here drew on peripheral blood mononuclear cells, taken before any cancer treatment. All receptors derive from a woman aged 35 to 70 with stage III lung adenocarcinoma.

The chain has TRBV9 and TRBJ2-3; 7 bases agree with TRBD2. V trimming: 3 bases; J trimming: 2 bases; junction bases outside the gene matches: 9. Germline V CDR1 and CDR2: SGDLS, YYNGEE. The CDR3 totals 16 residues. The CDR3 DNA sequence: TGTGCCAGCAGCGCGACAACTGGGACTACCACAGATACGCAGTATTTT. Protein product: CASSATTGTTTDTQYF.

The chain combines TRBV25-1 with TRBJ2-7; D may be TRBD1 or TRBD2 (7 bases each). The V end lost 3 bases, the J end lost 7 bases, and 16 bases lay between the germline ends. The V gene's germline CDR1 is MGHDK and CDR2 SYGVNS. This CDR3 contains 14 residues. The DNA for the CDR3 is TGTGCCAGCAGTGAGACAGGGCGGGGGAGTGAGCAGTACTTC. The encoded protein is CASSETGRGSEQYF.

The chain has TRBV18 and TRBJ1-2; 10 bases fit TRBD1. Germline values: CDR1 KGHSH, CDR2 LQKENI. The CDR3 totals 17 residues. J was trimmed by 0 bases and V by 4 bases; bases with no gene match: 8. The CDR3 here is CASSRDRGRSTNYGYTF. The CDR3 nucleotides read TGTGCCAGCTCACGAGACAGGGGGCGATCGACTAACTATGGCTACACCTTC.

The chain couples TRBV6-5 to TRBJ2-3; D is perhaps TRBD1 (5 bases). This CDR3 has 14 amino acids. Germline V gives CDR1 MNHEY, CDR2 SVGAGI. Trimming took off 11 bases at V and 3 bases at J, with 18 bases between the two ends. CDR3 nucleotides: TGTGCCTGCACACGGGCAGGGCTGACAGATACGCAGTATTTT. This gives the protein CACTRAGLTDTQYF.

The chain has TRBV14 and TRBJ1-1; tentatively, D is TRBD1 (5 bases). The CDR3 loop spans 15 amino acids. Germline V CDR1 and CDR2: SGHDN, FVKESK. Trimming took 3 bases from V and 0 from J, leaving 11 bases between them. The CDR3 sequence is CASSHLTGVNTEAFF. In nucleotides, the CDR3 is TGTGCCAGCAGCCATCTCACAGGTGTGAACACTGAAGCTTTCTTT.